The 23 T cell receptor beta chains given below trace back to one sample, sequenced in a study of regulatory T cells in long-lasting Graves disease. Arm-PCR of CDR3 regions and iRepertoire HTBI primers were used to build TCR beta libraries. MiXCR was run by TCRdb on the multiplex PCR reads, yielding one entry per CDR3 protein. The table includes roughly 380,000 distinct CDR3 sequences, around 17% detected once. The time point: newly diagnosed GD, antithyroid drugs for less than 3 months. PBMC-extracted RNA yielded the TCR library. These data were also reused for a study on T cells in Graves' hyperthyroidism and ophthalmopathy.

The sequencing used peripheral blood mononuclear cells (PBMCs), collected at new diagnosis, from a patient treated with antithyroid drugs. The receptor source for this set is a middle-aged man with Graves disease.

This clonotype was recorded at least ten times. This chain connects TRBV28 to TRBJ2-7, with D unresolved. V lost 4 bases and J lost 5, with 18 bases in between. The CDR3 is 15 residues long. CDR1 MDHEN and CDR2 SYDVKM come from the germline V gene. Written as DNA, the CDR3 is TGTGCCAGCAGTTCAAGTTCAGATAACTTAAACGAGCAGTACTTC. Encoded protein: CASSSSSDNLNEQYF.

This clonotype was found once. V gene TRBV5-1 combines with J gene TRBJ2-3; 9 bases fit TRBD2. The CDR3 sequence is 19 residues long. The V gene end was trimmed by 3 bases and the J gene end by 0 bases; junction bases not matched to a gene: 14. Germline V gene data show CDR1 as SGHRS and CDR2 as YFSETQ. The CDR3 DNA follows: TGCGCCAGCAGCTACGTCGCAGCGGGGGGCCCTAGTAGCACAGATACGCAGTATTTT. Amino acid sequence: CASSYVAAGGPSSTDTQYF.

This clonotype was recorded many times. The chain links TRBV28 to TRBJ2-1, with a weak D call TRBD2 (5 bases). Germline lookup yields CDR1 MDHEN and CDR2 SYDVKM. With 3 bases removed from V and 5 bases from J, the gap between germline ends came to 17 bases. The CDR3 runs to 16 residues. CDR3: CASSFPPGMRDNEQFF. For the CDR3, the DNA is TGTGCCAGCAGTTTTCCCCCGGGGATGAGGGACAATGAGCAGTTCTTC.

In its sample, this clonotype was seen many times. J is TRBJ2-5 and V is TRBV7-2, with 8 bases aligning to TRBD2. Germline V gene lookup returns CDR1 SGHTA and CDR2 FQGNSA. The CDR3 contains 15 residues. V was clipped by 5 bases and J by 5 bases; unmatched bases: 10. DNA of the CDR3: TGTGCCAGCAGCCGACTAGCGATCTTTCCGGAGACCCAGTACTTC. Translation gives CASSRLAIFPETQYF.

For the CDR3, the DNA is TGTGCCAGCAGCTTTGGACAGGGCACTGAAGCTTTCTTT. Its translation is CASSFGQGTEAFF. V gene TRBV7-9 combines with J gene TRBJ1-1, with TRBD1 matching 8 bases. Germline V gene data show CDR1 as SEHNR and CDR2 as FQNEAQ (reference sequence). This CDR3 has 13 amino acids. Losses at the gene ends were 3 bases for V and 4 bases for J; bases not matched to a gene: 1.

This clonotype was seen repeatedly, ten times or more. The chain carries TRBV15 and TRBJ1-1, with D unresolved. Germline loops: CDR1 LNHNV, CDR2 YYDKDF (reference sequence). The CDR3 covers 13 residues. V lost 1 base and J lost 1, with 4 bases in between. In DNA, the CDR3 is TGTGCCACCAGCAGAGGGGCGAACACTGAAGCTTTCTTT. Amino acid sequence: CATSRGANTEAFF.

This clonotype appeared many times. The CDR3 loop is CASSPDRANGELFF. The CDR3 DNA reads as TGTGCCAGCTCACCAGACAGGGCGAACGGGGAGCTGTTTTTT. V gene TRBV18 combines with J gene TRBJ2-2, with 7 bases identical to TRBD1. J gave up 7 bases and V 2 bases, and 4 bases lay outside the gene matches. CDR1 is KGHSH, CDR2 LQKENI, per germline. The CDR3 is 14 amino acids. Full variable domain (remainder filled in from reference TRBV18 and TRBJ2-2): NAGVMQNPRHLVRRRGQEARLRCSPMKGHSHVYWYRQLPEEGLKFMVYLQKENIIDESGMPKERFSAEFPKEGPSILRIQQVVRGDSAAYFCASSPDRANGELFFGEGSRLTVL.

This sequence joins TRBV2 and TRBJ1-1; 9 nucleotides align to TRBD1. From germline, CDR1 is SNHLY and CDR2 FYNNEI. The CDR3 runs 14 residues. The junction had 4 bases not matched to a gene; V was cut back by 6 bases and J by 2 bases. The CDR3 nucleotides are TGTGCCAGCAGGAAGGGACAGGGAAACACTGAAGCTTTCTTT. Translating gives CASRKGQGNTEAFF.

This clonotype was seen repeatedly, ten times or more. This chain connects TRBV4-1 to TRBJ2-7; 7 bases map to TRBD2. CDR3 length equals 15 residues. Germline V gene data show CDR1 as MGHRA and CDR2 as YSYEKL. J lost 6 bases, V lost 0 bases, and 8 bases had no gene match. CDR3 loop: CASSQDSNWGGEQYF. As DNA, the CDR3 is TGCGCCAGCAGCCAAGATTCGAATTGGGGGGGCGAGCAGTACTTC.

The table lists this clonotype with a few counts. The V gene is TRBV9, the J gene TRBJ2-5, with 9 bases fitting TRBD2. Germline V gene lookup returns CDR1 SGDLS and CDR2 YYNGEE. This CDR3 is 15 amino acids long. V lost 4 bases, J lost 5 bases, and 9 bases stayed unmatched. CDR3 sequence reads: CASSPRGLAVETQYF. For the CDR3, the DNA is TGTGCCAGCAGCCCCCGGGGACTAGCCGTCGAGACCCAGTACTTC.

This clonotype occurred many times. The chain carries TRBV20-1 and TRBJ2-2, with 7 bases aligning to TRBD1. The CDR3 extends over 17 amino acids. Germline loops: CDR1 DFQATT, CDR2 SNEGSKA (reference sequence). Losses at the gene ends were 0 bases for V and 2 bases for J; bases not matched to a gene: 9. As DNA, the CDR3 is TGCAGTGCTAGAGATCTCCTCGGGACAGCTAACACCGGGGAGCTGTTTTTT. Protein sequence: CSARDLLGTANTGELFF.

This clonotype came up many times. The J gene is TRBJ2-3, the V gene TRBV2; D not certain. Per germline, CDR1 SNHLY and CDR2 FYNNEI. The V and J ends lost 6 bases and 6 bases respectively, with 10 bases between them. The CDR3 is 12 amino acids. The CDR3, as DNA: TGTGCCAGCAGATACACGGCTGATACGCAGTATTTT. Translation gives CASRYTADTQYF.

This clonotype has a handful of counts. With a far larger clone one base away, a read error is the likely cause. This chain joins TRBV2 and TRBJ2-4; tentatively, D is TRBD1 (6 bases). The DNA end favors TRBJ1-2, so the J call may be wrong. The CDR3 contains 14 residues. CDR1 SNHLY and CDR2 FYNNEI come from the germline V gene. CDR3 residues: CASSALGGTRGYTF. DNA for the CDR3: TGTGCCAGCAGTGCGCTAGGGGGAACTCGGGGCTACACCTTC.

This clonotype was seen ten or more times. This chain connects TRBV5-1 to TRBJ2-3; D perhaps matches TRBD2 (6 bases). This CDR3 is built from 15 residues. Germline CDR1 SGHRS, CDR2 YFSETQ. The germline V and J ends were trimmed by 2 bases and 2 bases, with 12 bases remaining between them. The CDR3 DNA is TGCGCCAGCAGCTTTCGGGGGATAGACACAGATACGCAGTATTTT. It yields the protein CASSFRGIDTDTQYF.

This clonotype was picked up many times. The chain recombines TRBV6-2 or TRBV6-3 with TRBJ1-5; 8 nucleotides agree with TRBD1. Losses at the gene ends were 7 bases for V and 6 bases for J; bases not matched to a gene: 20. The CDR3 has 18 amino acids. Germline V CDR1 and CDR2: MNHEY, SVGEGT. CDR3: CASNHRGARGCRGQPQHF. CDR3 nucleotides: TGTGCCAGCAACCACAGGGGGGCGAGGGGGTGTCGGGGTCAGCCCCAGCATTTT.

In this sample, this clonotype turned up many times. V gene TRBV5-1 combines with J gene TRBJ2-1; TRBD2 aligns across 8 bases. The assigned J gene may be wrong: the sequence end matches TRBJ2-5 better. This CDR3 region has 16 residues. Per germline, CDR1 SGHRS and CDR2 YFSETQ. CDR3 coding DNA: TGCGCCAGCAGCTTACGTCTCGGGGGGGCCGGCGAGACCCAGTACTTC. Its translation is CASSLRLGGAGETQYF.

This clonotype was counted ten times or more. The rearrangement uses TRBV28 and TRBJ2-7; TRBD2 might be the D (6 bases). The V end was cut by 6 bases, the J end by 2 bases, with 14 bases between. The germline V gene encodes CDR1 MDHEN and CDR2 SYDVKM. This CDR3 is built from 14 residues. As DNA, the CDR3 is TGTGCCAGCAGGGGACTTGTTGTTACCTACGAGCAGTACTTC. Protein: CASRGLVVTYEQYF.

The V gene is TRBV7-9, the J gene TRBJ2-2; maybe TRBD2 (7 bases). This CDR3 contains 14 residues. Trimming pared 8 bases from V and 5 bases from J, leaving 15 bases between. From germline, CDR1 is SEHNR and CDR2 FQNEAQ (reference sequence). CDR3 DNA: TGTGCCAGCCGTTTACAGGGAGGGACCGGGGAGCTGTTTTTT. It encodes CASRLQGGTGELFF.

This clonotype was counted at least ten times. J is TRBJ2-1 and V is TRBV18, with unresolved D. Per germline, CDR1 KGHSH and CDR2 LQKENI. The CDR3 length is 12 residues. With 3 bases removed from V and 10 bases from J, the gap between germline ends came to 10 bases. CDR3 residues: CASSPEVGEQFF. The CDR3 nucleotides read TGTGCCAGCTCACCCGAGGTGGGCGAGCAGTTCTTC.

Many counts were recorded for this clonotype. V and J are TRBV28 and TRBJ1-5; D ambiguous. This CDR3 comprises 12 residues. V was shortened by 1 base and J by 6 bases, with 4 bases between the two germline ends. The germline CDR1 and CDR2 sequences are MDHEN and SYDVKM. The CDR3 sequence is CASSLFRQPQHF. The CDR3 DNA is TGTGCCAGCAGTTTATTTCGTCAGCCCCAGCATTTT. Based on the CDR3 plus reference TRBV28 and TRBJ1-5, the full variable domain is DVKVTQSSRYLVKRTGEKVFLECVQDMDHENMFWYRQDPGLGLRLIYFSYDVKMKEKGDIPEGYSVSREKKERFSLILESASTNQTSMYLCASSLFRQPQHFGDGTRLSIL.

Many counts were recorded for this clonotype. The genes are TRBV28 and TRBJ1-6; 12 bases map to TRBD1. Germline-derived CDR1 and CDR2 are MDHEN and SYDVKM. The CDR3 is 16 residues long. After removal of 5 bases from V and 10 bases from J, the junction contained 9 bases not matched to a gene. The CDR3 here is CASSSLRDRGLSPLHF. The DNA for the CDR3 is TGTGCCAGCAGTAGCCTTCGGGACAGGGGGCTGTCACCCCTCCACTTT. The full variable domain, its missing parts supplied by reference TRBV28 and TRBJ1-6, is DVKVTQSSRYLVKRTGEKVFLECVQDMDHENMFWYRQDPGLGLRLIYFSYDVKMKEKGDIPEGYSVSREKKERFSLILESASTNQTSMYLCASSSLRDRGLSPLHFGNGTRLTVT.

This clonotype has a count of ten or more. J is TRBJ2-5 and V is TRBV20-1, with 7 bases that match TRBD1. CDR1 and CDR2 (germline): DFQATT, SNEGSKA (reference sequence). Trimming removed 1 base from V and 5 bases from J; junction bases left unmatched: 7. This CDR3 spans 14 amino acids. The CDR3 nucleotides read TGCAGTGCTAGAGTAAGGGGGCGATGGGAGACCCAGTACTTC. Protein sequence: CSARVRGRWETQYF.

This clonotype turned up a few times. The chain carries TRBV15 and TRBJ2-5; 7 bases match TRBD1. This CDR3 has 14 residues. Germline V CDR1 and CDR2: LNHNV, YYDKDF (reference sequence). Losses at the gene ends were 3 bases for V and 1 base for J; bases not matched to a gene: 2. The CDR3 loop reads CATSRDRTQETQYF. The CDR3 region has the DNA TGTGCCACCAGCAGGGACAGGACCCAAGAGACCCAGTACTTC.